The source of this TCR beta chain is a study of T cell repertoires in cytomegalovirus infection. Comment on this clonotype: Its antigen remains unidentified.

The CDR3 runs 14 residues. Trimming removed 2 bases from V and 8 bases from J, with 15 bases in between. Germline CDR1 reads MNHEY; CDR2 reads SVGEGT. TCRdb processed the reads anew with MiXCR; each CDR3 protein has one entry. The table lists under 350,000 distinct CDR3 sequences, less than 25% of them singletons, with about 21% in the top ten. The specimen was cultured PBMCs, collected from culture after CMV antigen stimulation. This clonotype originated in a human donor in good health (CMV status not recorded). Some clones in this sample may be carry-over from other donors' samples. The chain joins TRBV6-2 or TRBV6-3 to TRBJ1-2; perhaps TRBD1 as D (5 bases). CDR3 sequence: CASSYVDSYGGYTF. In DNA form, the CDR3 reads TGTGCCAGCAGTTACGTCGACAGCTATGGGGGCTACACCTTC.